A selection of T cell receptor beta chains follows, all from one sample in a study of regulatory T cells in long-lasting Graves disease. TCRdb re-called the multiplex PCR reads through MiXCR, storing one row per CDR3 protein. The sample has about 430,000 distinct CDR3 sequences; about 15% are singletons. The sample was also linked to a second study, of T cells in Graves' hyperthyroidism and ophthalmopathy.

The sequencing used peripheral blood mononuclear cells (PBMCs), collected at new diagnosis, from a patient treated with antithyroid drugs. These TCRs come from a woman aged 40 to 50 with Graves disease. The CDR3 runs from the conserved cysteine through the conserved F or W.

v_gene	j_gene	CDR3aa
TRBV4-1	TRBJ2-5	CASSQDRTGLDPGETQYF
TRBV7-9	TRBJ2-5	CASLPKRGGETQYF
TRBV9	TRBJ2-5	CASGDSGVETQYF
TRBV9	TRBJ2-5	CASSSSTSGRRETQYF
TRBV12-5	TRBJ2-1	CASGLVRAMEYNEQFF
TRBV10-2	TRBJ2-1	CASREVAGGPGYNEQFF
TRBV19	TRBJ2-1	CASSIVGQGIYNEQFF
TRBV5-1	TRBJ1-6	CASSPGQVASYNSPLHF
TRBV30	TRBJ2-3	CAWVQGASTDTQYF
TRBV3-1	TRBJ2-2	CASSQEWANTGELFF
TRBV7-8	TRBJ1-3	CASSDKGNTIYF
TRBV3-1	TRBJ2-7	CASSQDKVPGQSSYEQYF
TRBV15	TRBJ2-2	CATSRMTKEGWTSNTGELFF
TRBV9	TRBJ2-1	CASSVDGYNEQFF
TRBV18	TRBJ2-7	CASSPPSAGGPGEQYF
TRBV10-1	TRBJ2-3	CASSSYGENTDTQYF
TRBV7-8	TRBJ1-1	CASSLTLQGEAFF
TRBV19	TRBJ2-1	CASTPPGYANEQFF
TRBV12-3/TRBV12-4	TRBJ1-6	CASSLFNSPLHF
TRBV2	TRBJ2-5	CASSVLSGGQETQYF
TRBV20-1	TRBJ2-7	CSARVGGTYEQYF
TRBV6-2/TRBV6-3	TRBJ2-5	CASSFTGGTGKQKTQYF